What follows is one TCR beta chain and its context. The sample is drawn from a study of OX40 agonist ivuxolimab in advanced cancers. Study-wide context: The dose-escalation cohort was approximately 84% male, with a mean age of around 60 years, ranging roughly 23 to 90.

The method was immunoSEQ multiplex PCR; TCRdb's version includes in-frame clones alone and lacks a portion of them. The data contain roughly 22,000 clones, approximately 87% of them singletons. The germline V gene encodes CDR1 MNHEY and CDR2 SVGAGI. The CDR3 has 12 residues. Trimming cost V 5 bases and J 8 bases, with 10 bases left between them. This chain connects TRBV6-5 to TRBJ1-3; no firm D call. The specimen comprised CD4+ or CD8+ T cells sorted from blood, sampled in a trial of the OX40 agonist ivuxolimab. The source of this sequence is an adult with an advanced solid tumor such as melanoma, head and neck, liver or kidney cancer. Written as DNA, the CDR3 is TGTGCCAGCAGTACCCCTGCGGACACCATATATTTT. Protein product: CASSTPADTIYF.